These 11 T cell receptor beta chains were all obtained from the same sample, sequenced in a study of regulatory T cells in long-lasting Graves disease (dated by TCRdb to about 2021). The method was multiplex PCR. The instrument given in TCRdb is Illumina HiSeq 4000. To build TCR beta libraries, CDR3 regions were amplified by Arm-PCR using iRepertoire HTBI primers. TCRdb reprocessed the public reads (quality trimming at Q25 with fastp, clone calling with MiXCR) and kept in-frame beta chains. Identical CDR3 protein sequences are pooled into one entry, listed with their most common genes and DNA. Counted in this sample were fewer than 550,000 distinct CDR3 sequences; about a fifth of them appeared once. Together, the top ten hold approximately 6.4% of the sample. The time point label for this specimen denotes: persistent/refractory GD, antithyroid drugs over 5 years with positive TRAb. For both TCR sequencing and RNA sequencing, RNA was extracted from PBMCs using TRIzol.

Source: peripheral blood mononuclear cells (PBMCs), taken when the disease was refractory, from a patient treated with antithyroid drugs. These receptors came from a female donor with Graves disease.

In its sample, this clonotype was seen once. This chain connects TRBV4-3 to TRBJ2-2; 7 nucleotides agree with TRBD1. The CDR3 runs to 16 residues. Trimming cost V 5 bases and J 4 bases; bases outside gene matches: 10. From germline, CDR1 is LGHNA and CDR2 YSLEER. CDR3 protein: CASSSLDRAGTGELFF. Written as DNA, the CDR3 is TGCGCCAGCAGCTCCCTTGACAGGGCGGGCACCGGGGAGCTGTTTTTT.

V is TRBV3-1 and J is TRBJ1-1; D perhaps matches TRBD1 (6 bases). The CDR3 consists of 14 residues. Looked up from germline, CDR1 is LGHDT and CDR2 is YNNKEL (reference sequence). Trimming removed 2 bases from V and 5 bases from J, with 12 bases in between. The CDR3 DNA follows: TGTGCCAGCAGCCAACCGGGGGCTAGGACTGAAGCTTTCTTT. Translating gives CASSQPGARTEAFF.

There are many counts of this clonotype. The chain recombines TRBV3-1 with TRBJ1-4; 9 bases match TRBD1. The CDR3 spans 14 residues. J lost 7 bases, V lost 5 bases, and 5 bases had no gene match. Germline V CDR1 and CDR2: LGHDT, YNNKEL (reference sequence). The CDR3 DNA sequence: TGTGCCAGCAGCGGGACAGGGTTTGTTGAAAAACTGTTTTTT. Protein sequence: CASSGTGFVEKLFF.

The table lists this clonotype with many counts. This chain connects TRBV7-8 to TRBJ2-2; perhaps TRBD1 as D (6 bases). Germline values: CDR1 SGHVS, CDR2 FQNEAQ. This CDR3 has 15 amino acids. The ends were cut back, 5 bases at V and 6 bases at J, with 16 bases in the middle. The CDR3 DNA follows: TGTGCCAGCAGCAAAGGGACACCTTACGCCGGGGAGCTGTTTTTT. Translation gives CASSKGTPYAGELFF.

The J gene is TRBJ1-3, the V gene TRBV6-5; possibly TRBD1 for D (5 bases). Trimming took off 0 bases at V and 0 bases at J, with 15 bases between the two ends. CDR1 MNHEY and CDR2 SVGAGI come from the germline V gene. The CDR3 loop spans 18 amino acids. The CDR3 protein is CASSYSWGRFSSGNTIYF. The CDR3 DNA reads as TGTGCCAGCAGTTACTCATGGGGCAGATTTTCCTCTGGAAACACCATATATTTT.

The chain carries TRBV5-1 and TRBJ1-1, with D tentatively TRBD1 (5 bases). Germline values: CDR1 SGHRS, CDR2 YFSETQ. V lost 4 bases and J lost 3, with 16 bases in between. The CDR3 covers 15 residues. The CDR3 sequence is CASSHDMGVDTEAFF. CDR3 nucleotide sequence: TGCGCCAGCAGCCACGATATGGGGGTGGACACTGAAGCTTTCTTT. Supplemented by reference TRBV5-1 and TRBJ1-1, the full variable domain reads KAGVTQTPRYLIKTRGQQVTLSCSPISGHRSVSWYQQTPGQGLQFLFEYFSETQRNKGNFPGRFSGRQFSNSRSEMNVSTLELGDSALYLCASSHDMGVDTEAFFGQGTRLTVV.

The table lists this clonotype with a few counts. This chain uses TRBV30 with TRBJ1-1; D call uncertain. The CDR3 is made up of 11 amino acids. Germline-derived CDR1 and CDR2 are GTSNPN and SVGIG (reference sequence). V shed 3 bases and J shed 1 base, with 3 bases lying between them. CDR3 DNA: TGTGCCTGGAGGCGGAACACTGAAGCTTTCTTT. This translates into CAWRRNTEAFF. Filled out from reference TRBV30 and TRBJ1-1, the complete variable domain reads SQTIHQWPATLVQPVGSPLSLECTVEGTSNPNLYWYRQAAGRGLQLLFYSVGIGQISSEVPQNLSASRPQDRQFILSSKKLLLSDSGFYLCAWRRNTEAFFGQGTRLTVV.

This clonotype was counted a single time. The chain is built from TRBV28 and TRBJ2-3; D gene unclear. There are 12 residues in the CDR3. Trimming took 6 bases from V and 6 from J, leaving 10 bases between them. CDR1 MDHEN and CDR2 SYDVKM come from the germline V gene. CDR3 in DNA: TGTGCCAGCAGCAAACAGCCTGATACGCAGTATTTT. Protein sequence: CASSKQPDTQYF.

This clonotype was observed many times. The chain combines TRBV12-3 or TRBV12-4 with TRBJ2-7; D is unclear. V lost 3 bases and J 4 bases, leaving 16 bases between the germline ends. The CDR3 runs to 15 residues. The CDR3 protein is CASSFAPDDGYEQYF. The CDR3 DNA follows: TGTGCCAGCAGTTTCGCACCAGACGACGGGTACGAGCAGTACTTC.

The CDR3: CASSPQRVRGDIQYF. The CDR3 DNA reads as TGTGCCAGCTCACCCCAGCGGGTGAGAGGGGACATTCAGTACTTC. The V and J genes are TRBV18 and TRBJ2-4; D might be TRBD2 (6 bases). The V end lost 3 bases, the J end lost 8 bases, and 17 bases lay between the germline ends. The length of the CDR3 is 15 residues. Germline V lookup: CDR1 KGHSH, CDR2 LQKENI.

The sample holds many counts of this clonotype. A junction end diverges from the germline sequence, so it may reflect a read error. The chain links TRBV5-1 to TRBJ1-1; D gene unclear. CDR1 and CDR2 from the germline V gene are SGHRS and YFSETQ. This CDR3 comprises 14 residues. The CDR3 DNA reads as TGTGCCAGCAGTTTGGTCAGGACGAACACTGAAGCTTTCTTT. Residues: CASSLVRTNTEAFF. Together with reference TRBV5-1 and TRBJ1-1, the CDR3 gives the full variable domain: KAGVTQTPRYLIKTRGQQVTLSCSPISGHRSVSWYQQTPGQGLQFLFEYFSETQRNKGNFPGRFSGRQFSNSRSEMNVSTLELGDSALYLCASSLVRTNTEAFFGQGTRLTVV.